The 25 T cell receptor beta chains listed next were all sequenced from one sample in a study of T cells in Graves' hyperthyroidism and ophthalmopathy. TCR beta CDR3 regions were amplified from RNA. HTBI primers were employed in a first-round RT-PCR of the TCR CDR3. Using its own MiXCR run on the multiplex PCR reads, TCRdb lists one record per CDR3 protein. In the table there are around 540,000 distinct CDR3 sequences, about 16% of which are singletons. The source material was blood. The receptors stem from a woman in her 30s with Graves' ophthalmopathy.

This clonotype has only one observation. This may arise from a read error, as a much more abundant clone is one base away. The chain joins TRBV11-2 to TRBJ2-5; 14 nucleotides align to TRBD2. This CDR3 comprises 19 residues. The V gene's germline CDR1 is SGHAT and CDR2 FQNNGV. The trim removed 5 bases at V and 7 bases at J, leaving 18 bases unmatched. The CDR3 sequence is CASSPRPPTSGRAGGTQYF. The CDR3 region has the DNA TGTGCCAGCAGCCCCAGGCCCCCGACTAGCGGGAGGGCCGGAGGGACCCAGTACTTC.

This clonotype was found a few times. This chain joins TRBV13 and TRBJ1-4, with D perhaps TRBD1 (5 bases). V was cut by 4 bases and J by 7 bases, with 16 bases left in between. The germline V gene encodes CDR1 PRHDT and CDR2 FYEKMQ (reference sequence). The CDR3 consists of 15 residues. For the CDR3, the DNA is TGTGCCAGCAGCTACCTGGGAGGGGATAGTGAAAAACTGTTTTTT. Translation gives CASSYLGGDSEKLFF.

V is TRBV19 and J is TRBJ2-1; D is undetermined. Trimming took 6 bases from V and 1 from J, leaving 19 bases between them. The CDR3 covers 17 residues. Germline CDR1 and CDR2: LNHDA and SQIVND (reference sequence). The CDR3 bases are TGTGCCAGTAGAGATAGCCCAGGTTGGGGATCCTACAATGAGCAGTTCTTC. Residues: CASRDSPGWGSYNEQFF.

This clonotype came up a few times. V usage is TRBV7-9 and J usage is TRBJ2-7; D tentatively fits TRBD1 or TRBD2 (5 bases each). CDR1 and CDR2 from the germline V gene are SEHNR and FQNEAQ (reference sequence). Trimming took off 2 bases at V and 5 bases at J, with 16 bases between the two ends. This CDR3 contains 15 residues. Written as DNA, the CDR3 is TGTGCCAGCAGCTTACCGGGGACCCTGGGCAACGAGCAGTACTTC. Encoded protein: CASSLPGTLGNEQYF.

There are many counts of this clonotype. The chain uses TRBV28 and TRBJ2-7; TRBD1 aligns across 7 bases. Germline V CDR1 and CDR2: MDHEN, SYDVKM. Trimming took 3 bases from V and 3 from J; bases not matched to a gene: 8. The CDR3 spans 15 residues. The CDR3 sequence: CASSFLGQKLYEQYF. The CDR3, as DNA: TGTGCCAGCAGTTTTTTGGGACAGAAGCTCTACGAGCAGTACTTC.

The genes are TRBV5-1 and TRBJ2-1; 9 bases are shared with TRBD1. The CDR3 covers 16 residues. Trimming took 4 bases from V and 6 from J; bases not matched to a gene: 11. Germline CDR1 is SGHRS and CDR2 is YFSETQ. This CDR3 reads CASSAMRTGEGNEQFF. As DNA, the CDR3 is TGCGCCAGCAGCGCTATGAGGACAGGGGAGGGCAATGAGCAGTTCTTC. The complete variable domain, with remaining parts taken from reference TRBV5-1 and TRBJ2-1, reads KAGVTQTPRYLIKTRGQQVTLSCSPISGHRSVSWYQQTPGQGLQFLFEYFSETQRNKGNFPGRFSGRQFSNSRSEMNVSTLELGDSALYLCASSAMRTGEGNEQFFGPGTRLTVL.

This clonotype was counted between two and nine times. The genes are TRBV20-1 and TRBJ1-3; no clear D gene. V was clipped by 1 base and J by 4 bases, with 14 bases between them. The CDR3 length is 15 residues. CDR1 and CDR2 from the germline V gene are DFQATT and SNEGSKA (reference sequence). Here the CDR3 DNA reads TGCAGTGCTAGAGGGGTAGTAGCAGTAGGAAACACCATATATTTT. Its protein product is CSARGVVAVGNTIYF.

In this sample, this clonotype turned up many times. This rearrangement joins TRBV7-2 to TRBJ2-3; D is unclear. The V and J ends lost 1 base and 1 base respectively, with 6 bases between them. CDR3 length: 14 residues. Germline-derived CDR1 and CDR2 are SGHTA and FQGNSA. In DNA form, the CDR3 reads TGTGCCAGCAGCTTAGTGGTAGGCACAGATACGCAGTATTTT. Protein sequence: CASSLVVGTDTQYF.

This clonotype was recorded at least ten times. The CDR3 DNA is TGTGCCAGCAGCTCCCATCGGGGCTCCTACGAGCAGTACTTC. Residues: CASSSHRGSYEQYF. The chain joins TRBV7-2 to TRBJ2-7; possible D gene TRBD2, 5 bases. Per the germline V gene, CDR1 is SGHTA and CDR2 is FQGNSA. This CDR3 has 14 amino acids. Trimming took off 4 bases at V and 0 bases at J, with 10 bases between the two ends.

This clonotype was counted at least ten times. In DNA, the CDR3 is TGTGCCAGCTATCCCTCTGGGGGGGGCCACACCGGGGAGCTGTTTTTT. It is translated as CASYPSGGGHTGELFF. This chain uses TRBV2 with TRBJ2-2; tentatively, D is TRBD2 (7 bases). The V end was cut by 8 bases, the J end by 3 bases, with 19 bases between. This CDR3 contains 16 residues. Germline CDR1 SNHLY, CDR2 FYNNEI.

The chain links TRBV20-1 to TRBJ2-1; no definite D call. Between the trimmed V and J ends, which lost 7 bases and 4 bases, there was a span of 5 bases. The V gene's germline CDR1 is DFQATT and CDR2 SNEGSKA (reference sequence). The CDR3 is made up of 10 amino acids. The CDR3 DNA is TGCAGTGGCTTTTACAATGAGCAGTTCTTC. This encodes CSGFYNEQFF.

The sample holds many counts of this clonotype. The chain combines TRBV9 with TRBJ1-1; 7 bases align to TRBD1. Germline CDR1 reads SGDLS; CDR2 reads YYNGEE. The CDR3 loop spans 15 amino acids. The J segment lost 1 base and the V segment lost 4 bases, leaving 7 bases of the junction unmatched. The CDR3 protein is CASSPQTGRNTEAFF. DNA of the CDR3: TGTGCCAGCAGCCCTCAGACAGGGCGGAACACTGAAGCTTTCTTT.

Concerning this clonotype: Germline and junction disagree at one end, which may indicate a read error. The CDR3 region is CASSLTPNARAGEQYF. Here the CDR3 DNA reads TGCGCCAGCTCACTCACCCCAAACGCAAGGGCAGGCGAGCAGTACTTC. This chain joins TRBV18 and TRBJ2-7; D gene ambiguous. The length of the CDR3 is 16 residues. CDR1 KGHSH and CDR2 LQKENI come from the germline V gene.

This clonotype has a count of ten or more. This chain connects TRBV20-1 to TRBJ2-6; D is uncertain. The CDR3 covers 17 residues. The germline CDR1 and CDR2 sequences are DFQATT and SNEGSKA (reference sequence). V dropped 3 bases and J dropped 4 bases, with 19 bases sitting between them. CDR3 DNA sequence: TGCAGTGCTAGTTCGGATCAGTGGGCGACCGGGGCCAACGTCCTGACTTTC. Translating it yields CSASSDQWATGANVLTF.

This clonotype was observed a handful of times. This rearrangement joins TRBV15 to TRBJ2-2, with D perhaps assigned TRBD1 or TRBD2 (6 bases each). The V end was cut by 2 bases, the J end by 0 bases, with 19 bases between. From germline, CDR1 is LNHNV and CDR2 YYDKDF (reference sequence). The CDR3 runs to 19 residues. CDR3 protein: CATSRNPPGAGSNTGELFF. In DNA, the CDR3 is TGTGCCACCAGCAGAAACCCCCCGGGGGCGGGATCGAACACCGGGGAGCTGTTTTTT.

In its sample, this clonotype was seen a few times. The gene calls are TRBV30 and TRBJ2-6; D uncertain. The CDR3 has 13 amino acids. Germline values: CDR1 GTSNPN, CDR2 SVGIG (reference sequence). V shed 4 bases and J shed 1 base, with 5 bases lying between them. Written as DNA, the CDR3 is TGTGCCTGGATGTATTCTGGGGCCAACGTCCTGACTTTC. Translation: CAWMYSGANVLTF.

This clonotype was counted ten times or more. The CDR3 spells CASSWTGPRGNTEAFF. The CDR3 coding sequence is TGTGCCAGTAGTTGGACAGGGCCGCGAGGGAACACTGAAGCTTTCTTT. V gene TRBV19 combines with J gene TRBJ1-1; 8 bases fit TRBD1. This CDR3 contains 16 residues. J was trimmed by 1 base and V by 5 bases; bases with no gene match: 9. CDR1 and CDR2 from the germline V gene are LNHDA and SQIVND (reference sequence).

This clonotype showed up many times. The chain couples TRBV12-3 or TRBV12-4 to TRBJ2-3; D perhaps matches TRBD1 (5 bases). V dropped 7 bases and J dropped 0 bases, with 14 bases sitting between them. This CDR3 is built from 15 residues. The CDR3 here is CASTPQAISTDTQYF. The DNA of the CDR3 is TGTGCCAGCACCCCACAGGCAATTAGCACAGATACGCAGTATTTT.

This clonotype was counted at least ten times. J is TRBJ1-5 and V is TRBV30, with D unresolved. Trimming cost V 3 bases and J 3 bases, with 12 bases left between them. Germline CDR1 is GTSNPN and CDR2 is SVGIG (reference sequence). The CDR3 has 14 amino acids. The CDR3 sequence: CAWSYGRANQPQHF. In DNA, the CDR3 is TGTGCCTGGAGCTACGGGAGGGCCAATCAGCCCCAGCATTTT.

The chain links TRBV4-1 to TRBJ2-3, with no clear D. Germline V lookup: CDR1 MGHRA, CDR2 YSYEKL. Between the trimmed V and J ends, which lost 3 bases and 4 bases, there was a span of 14 bases. CDR3 length: 15 residues. The CDR3 protein is CASSQMSTGADTQYF. CDR3 coding DNA: TGCGCCAGCAGCCAGATGAGTACGGGTGCAGATACGCAGTATTTT.

This clonotype was counted only a few times. The V call is TRBV4-3, the J call TRBJ2-5; perhaps TRBD2 as D (7 bases). V was clipped by 0 bases and J by 5 bases, with 16 bases between them. Per the germline V gene, CDR1 is LGHNA and CDR2 is YSLEER. The CDR3 is 16 residues long. In DNA, the CDR3 is TGCGCCAGCAGCCAAGATACCGGGGGGCGTATGGAGACCCAGTACTTC. Protein product: CASSQDTGGRMETQYF.

The sample holds many counts of this clonotype. The rearrangement uses TRBV24-1 and TRBJ1-5, with D possibly TRBD1 on 6 matching bases. The CDR3 length is 14 residues. V was clipped by 4 bases and J by 9 bases, with 15 bases between them. Germline loops: CDR1 KGHDR, CDR2 SFDVKD. The CDR3 coding sequence is TGTGCCACCAGTGAGGAGCCGGGACAAGGGCCCCAGCATTTT. This sequence encodes CATSEEPGQGPQHF.

This clonotype showed up many times. The chain couples TRBV29-1 to TRBJ1-1; the D is unclear. Trimming removed 4 bases at V and 1 base at J, with 7 bases between. This CDR3 has 12 amino acids. The germline gives CDR1 SQVTM, CDR2 ANQGSEA. This chain's CDR3 is CSVGSGNTEAFF. The CDR3 DNA sequence: TGCAGCGTTGGGAGTGGGAACACTGAAGCTTTCTTT.

V usage is TRBV29-1 and J usage is TRBJ2-1; D perhaps matches TRBD2 (5 bases). CDR1 and CDR2 from the germline V gene are SQVTM and ANQGSEA. V lost 6 bases to trimming and J lost 10 bases, with 16 bases between them. The CDR3 length is 12 residues. CDR3 nucleotide sequence: TGCAGCGTGTGGGTTGGGGTAGCGGAGCAGTTCTTC. Protein product: CSVWVGVAEQFF.

This clonotype was detected many times. J is TRBJ2-7 and V is TRBV5-6, with D hard to call. The CDR3 is 16 residues long. Trimming took 1 base from V and 0 from J, leaving 14 bases between them. Looked up from germline, CDR1 is SGHDT and CDR2 is YYEEEE. CDR3 bases: TGTGCCAGCAGCTTGTGGACGGGCGGAAACTCCTACGAGCAGTACTTC. It translates to CASSLWTGGNSYEQYF.